This T cell receptor (beta chain) was sequenced in a study of shared clonotypes between healthy human individuals. Study at large: Three plates each covered CD4 naive and memory; CD8 naive two, CD8 memory one. Whole-study findings and limits: The sharing of 4% to 5.5% of naive CD4 clonotypes was seen across several donors.

Germline lookup yields CDR1 MNHEY and CDR2 SMNVEV (reference sequence). This CDR3 comprises 15 residues. V lost 2 bases and J lost 0, with 8 bases in between. The method was immunoSEQ multiplex PCR; TCRdb's version includes in-frame clones alone and lacks a portion of them. This sample yields about 590,000 clones, of which roughly 96% are seen a single time; over 0.09% belongs to the top ten. Concerning this clone itself: Antigen specificity is unknown.

In the naive CD8 group, cells lacked CD45RO and were positively selected for CCR7, so terminally differentiated effector memory CD45RA+ cells were left out. The clonotype comes from a woman aged 30 to 39 in good health. V and J are TRBV27 and TRBJ1-5; weak D call: TRBD1 (5 bases). Material for sequencing was naive CD8+ T cells sorted from blood. Written as DNA, the CDR3 is TGTGCCAGCAGTTTACTGGGGGGTAGCAATCAGCCCCAGCATTTT. This gives the protein CASSLLGGSNQPQHF.